Listed below are T cell receptor beta chains from one sample, sequenced in a study of cytotoxic CD8 clonotypes in ibrutinib-treated CLL. Sequencing used immunoSEQ multiplex PCR; TCRdb keeps in-frame clones, though not all of them. Among approximately 340,000 clones listed, around 66% were seen once. Sequenced here: PBMCs, sampled after 36 months of ibrutinib treatment. These receptor sequences come from a human donor with chronic lymphocytic leukemia. CDR3s include the opening cysteine and the closing phenylalanine or tryptophan. The D gene is left open where the match is weak. Rows may omit the clone size; those that give it use once, few, many or a size class.

-,TRBJ1-6,few,TRBV19,TGTGCCAGTACCTGGGGGGATCCCAATTCACCCCTCCACTTT,CASTWGDPNSPLHF
-,TRBJ2-3,-,TRBV6-5,TGTGCCAGCAGCCCCCGGTTGGGTCGCACAGATACGCAGTATTTT,CASSPRLGRTDTQYF
-,TRBJ2-1,-,TRBV7-3,TGTGCCAGCAGCTTATCTTCGTACAATGAGCAGTTCTTC,CASSLSSYNEQFF
-,TRBJ2-2,-,TRBV28,TGTGCCAGCATAGGGGGGATTGATTGGACCGGGGAGCTGTTTTTT,CASIGGIDWTGELFF
-,TRBJ2-3,-,TRBV9,TGTGCCAGCAGCGTAGAACACTACCGCACAGATACGCAGTATTTT,CASSVEHYRTDTQYF
TRBD1,TRBJ1-2,-,TRBV13,TGTGCCAGCAGCTTGGGACAGGGTTCAGGGAACTATGGCTACACCTTC,CASSLGQGSGNYGYTF
-,TRBJ2-7,few,TRBV5-1,TGCGCCAGCAGCTTGCCGTCTTCCTACGAGCAGTACTTC,CASSLPSSYEQYF
TRBD1,TRBJ1-2,-,TRBV11-2,TGTGCCAGCAGCTTGGTTGGGGACAGAATGGACGGCTACACCTTC,CASSLVGDRMDGYTF
TRBD1,TRBJ1-3,-,TRBV4-1,TGCGCCAGCAGCCATCCGACAGGGGAAACTGGAAACACCATATATTTT,CASSHPTGETGNTIYF
-,TRBJ2-2,few,TRBV7-6,TGTGCCAGCAGCTTATTAGAGACTACCGGGGAGCTGTTTTTT,CASSLLETTGELFF
-,TRBJ1-2,-,TRBV10-3,TGTGCCATCAGTGACAGGGGTGCGGGGACCACTAACTATGGCTACACCTTC,CAISDRGAGTTNYGYTF
-,TRBJ2-3,once,TRBV10-3,TGTGCCATCAGTGAGGGCTTCACAGATACGCAGTATTTT,CAISEGFTDTQYF
-,TRBJ2-7,-,TRBV7-2,TGTGCCAGCAGCTTTTTAGGGGACCCCTACGAGCAGTACTTC,CASSFLGDPYEQYF
-,TRBJ1-6,-,TRBV13,TGTGCCAGCAGCCCCCGATTGAGTAAGGCTTCACCCCTCCACTTT,CASSPRLSKASPLHF
-,TRBJ1-4,-,TRBV7-9,TGTGCCAGCACCTCTCCTTTGGTGCATAATGAAAAACTGTTTTTT,CASTSPLVHNEKLFF
-,TRBJ1-2,few,TRBV9,TGTGCCAGCAGCGTAGGGGTAAACTATGGCTACACCTTC,CASSVGVNYGYTF
-,TRBJ2-5,-,TRBV5-6,TGTGCCAGCAGCTTTCGGGCAGTAGAGACCCAGTACTTC,CASSFRAVETQYF
TRBD2,TRBJ2-3,once,TRBV18,TGTGCCAGCTTACTGAATAGCGGGGGCCTGAGGGATACGCAGTATTTT,CASLLNSGGLRDTQYF
-,TRBJ1-3,-,TRBV25-1,TGTGCCAGCAGTGAGCAAGGAGGAAACACCATATATTTT,CASSEQGGNTIYF
-,TRBJ1-1,-,TRBV7-2,TGTGCCAGCAGCTTCATAGGACGGATGAACACTGAAGCTTTCTTT,CASSFIGRMNTEAFF
TRBD2,TRBJ2-1,-,TRBV29-1,TGCAGCGCCCTCGGGGGGACTGGACGCTCCTACAATGAGCAGTTCTTC,CSALGGTGRSYNEQFF
TRBD1,TRBJ2-4,-,TRBV18,TGTGCCAGCCCCTACGACCCAGGGGGCAACATTCAGTACTTC,CASPYDPGGNIQYF
-,TRBJ1-2,-,TRBV6-1,TGTGCCAGCAGCTTAGGTGAAGAGGGCTATGGCTACACCTTC,CASSLGEEGYGYTF
-,TRBJ2-2,-,TRBV9,TGTGCCAGCAGCCCTTATAACACCGGGGAGCTGTTTTTT,CASSPYNTGELFF
TRBD2,TRBJ2-6,-,TRBV5-1,TGCGCCAGCAGCACCGGGACTAGCGGAGTCTCTGGGGCCAACGTCCTGACTTTC,CASSTGTSGVSGANVLTF
-,TRBJ2-5,-,TRBV27,TGTGCCAGCAGTCCCCGGTATAGGGGAGAGACCCAGTACTTC,CASSPRYRGETQYF
TRBD1,TRBJ1-2,-,TRBV9,TGTGCCAGCAGCGTAGGAGGACAGGGTGTCCCTAACTATGGCTACACCTTC,CASSVGGQGVPNYGYTF
TRBD2,TRBJ2-1,-,TRBV29-1,TGCAGCGCGGGGGGGCAACATGAGCAGTTCTTC,CSAGGQHEQFF
TRBD2,TRBJ2-1,few,TRBV7-3,TGTGCCAGCAGCCTTGGGACTAGCCAAGGTGAGCAGTTCTTC,CASSLGTSQGEQFF
TRBD2,TRBJ2-3,-,TRBV28,TGTGCCAGCAGGCTCGGGGGGTTCGACACAGATACGCAGTATTTT,CASRLGGFDTDTQYF
TRBD2,TRBJ2-7,-,TRBV7-9,TGTGCCAGCAGCCGCAGCGGGAGAGAGTCCTACGAGCAGTACTTC,CASSRSGRESYEQYF
-,TRBJ1-4,-,TRBV18,TGTGCCAGCTCACAGACGACAGTAACTAATGAAAAACTGTTTTTT,CASSQTTVTNEKLFF
-,TRBJ2-1,-,TRBV7-9,TGTGCCAGCAGCCCGGGCCTTACGGTGGATGAGCAGTTCTTC,CASSPGLTVDEQFF
-,TRBJ2-7,-,TRBV9,TGTGCCAGCAGCCCCGGACCCCGGATCTCCTACGAGCAGTACTTC,CASSPGPRISYEQYF
TRBD1,TRBJ2-7,-,TRBV14,TGTGCCAGCAGCCAAGGGCCAGCGAGGACAGGGAAATTTTGGCAGTACTTC,CASSQGPARTGKFWQYF
TRBD1,TRBJ1-2,-,TRBV27,TGTGCCAGCAGTTTATTGAGCGGACAGGGGAGTTATGGCTACACCTTC,CASSLLSGQGSYGYTF
-,TRBJ1-2,few,TRBV5-4,TGTGCCAGCAGCTTGGTGGGGGCTAACTATGGCTACACCTTC,CASSLVGANYGYTF
TRBD1,TRBJ1-1,-,TRBV6-5,TGTGCCAGCAGTTACGAGATACAGGGGCTGACTGAAGCTTTCTTT,CASSYEIQGLTEAFF
-,TRBJ2-7,-,TRBV29-1,TGCAGCGTTGGACCAACAGTATACGAGCAGTACTTC,CSVGPTVYEQYF
-,TRBJ2-3,few,TRBV27,TGTGCCAGCAAGCGAAAGGCAGATACGCAGTATTTT,CASKRKADTQYF
-,TRBJ2-7,-,TRBV7-9,TGTGCCAGCAGCTTTTGGGGGTTACACGAGCAGTACTTC,CASSFWGLHEQYF
-,TRBJ2-2,-,TRBV7-2,TGTGCCAGCAGCTTTGTAGCGCGGGGCGGGGAGCTGTTTTTT,CASSFVARGGELFF
-,TRBJ2-1,-,TRBV4-2,TGTGCCAGCAGCCAAGAGATGCTAGGAGGCTATGAGCAGTTCTTC,CASSQEMLGGYEQFF
-,TRBJ1-1,-,TRBV9,TGTGCCAGCAGCGTAGCGGGGACGTTCACTGAAGCTTTCTTT,CASSVAGTFTEAFF
-,TRBJ2-7,-,TRBV11-2,TGTGCCAGCAGCTTAGATGGGGTCCACGAGCAGTACTTC,CASSLDGVHEQYF
TRBD1,TRBJ1-1,-,TRBV19,TGTGCCAGTAGTATGTCAGGGGGAGCGAACACTGAAGCTTTCTTT,CASSMSGGANTEAFF
TRBD1,TRBJ2-7,-,TRBV7-9,TGTGCCAGCAGCTACAGGGGTTACGAGCAGTACTTC,CASSYRGYEQYF
TRBD1,TRBJ2-3,-,TRBV15,TGTGCCACCAGCAGAGGACCGGGACAGGGGTCCCCCTCGCAGTATTTT,CATSRGPGQGSPSQYF
TRBD2,TRBJ2-7,-,TRBV11-2,TGTGCCAGCAGCTTAGGCCTAGCGGCCTACGAGCAGTACTTC,CASSLGLAAYEQYF
-,TRBJ2-7,-,TRBV29-1,TGCAGCGTTGAGGTCCCCCTACAGGGAGACGAGACCTACGAGCAGTACTTC,CSVEVPLQGDETYEQYF